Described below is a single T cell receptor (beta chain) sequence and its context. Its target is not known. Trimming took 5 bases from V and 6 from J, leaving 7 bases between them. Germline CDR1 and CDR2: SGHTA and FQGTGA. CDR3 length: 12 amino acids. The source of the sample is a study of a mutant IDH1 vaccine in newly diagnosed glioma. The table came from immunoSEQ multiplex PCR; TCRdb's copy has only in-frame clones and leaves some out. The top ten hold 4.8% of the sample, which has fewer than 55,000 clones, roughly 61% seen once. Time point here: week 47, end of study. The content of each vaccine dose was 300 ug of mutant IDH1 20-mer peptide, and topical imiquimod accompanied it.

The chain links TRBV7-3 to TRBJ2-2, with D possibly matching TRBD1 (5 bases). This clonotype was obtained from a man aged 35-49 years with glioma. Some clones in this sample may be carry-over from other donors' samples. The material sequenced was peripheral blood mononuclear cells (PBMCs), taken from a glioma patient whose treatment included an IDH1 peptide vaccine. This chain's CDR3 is CASSQGAGELFF. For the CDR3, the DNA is TGTGCCAGCAGCCAAGGGGCCGGGGAGCTGTTTTTT. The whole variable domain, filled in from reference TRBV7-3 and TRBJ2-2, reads GAGVSQTPSNKVTEKGKYVELRCDPISGHTALYWYRQSLGQGPEFLIYFQGTGAADDSGLPNDRFFAVRPEGSVSTLKIQRTERGDSAVYLCASSQGAGELFFGEGSRLTVL.